This T cell receptor beta chain is from a study of CD8+CD57+ T cells in acquired aplastic anemia. Patients sequenced had flow cytometry evidence of CD8+CD57+ cell expansion. This clonotype appeared once. Germline V gives CDR1 SGHNT, CDR2 YYREEE (reference sequence). The CDR3 extends over 17 amino acids. V dropped 4 bases and J dropped 4; count of bases not matched to a gene: 15. TCR beta VDJ and CDR3 profiles were obtained from a genomic DNA template. MiXCR was run by TCRdb on the reads, yielding one entry per CDR3 protein. Altogether some 160,000 distinct CDR3 sequences are present, 40% to 50% being singletons, with the ten largest covering 2.5% to 3%.

The chain joins TRBV5-4 to TRBJ2-7; 9 positions agree with TRBD1. This TCR came from a human donor with aplastic anemia. Sequenced input: sorted CD4+, CD8+, or CD8+CD57+ T cells (not recorded which) from PBMCs. CDR3 nucleotides: TGTGCCAGCAGCCCGGCCAAGTCGGGACAGGGATCTTACGAGCAGTACTTC. Translating it yields CASSPAKSGQGSYEQYF.